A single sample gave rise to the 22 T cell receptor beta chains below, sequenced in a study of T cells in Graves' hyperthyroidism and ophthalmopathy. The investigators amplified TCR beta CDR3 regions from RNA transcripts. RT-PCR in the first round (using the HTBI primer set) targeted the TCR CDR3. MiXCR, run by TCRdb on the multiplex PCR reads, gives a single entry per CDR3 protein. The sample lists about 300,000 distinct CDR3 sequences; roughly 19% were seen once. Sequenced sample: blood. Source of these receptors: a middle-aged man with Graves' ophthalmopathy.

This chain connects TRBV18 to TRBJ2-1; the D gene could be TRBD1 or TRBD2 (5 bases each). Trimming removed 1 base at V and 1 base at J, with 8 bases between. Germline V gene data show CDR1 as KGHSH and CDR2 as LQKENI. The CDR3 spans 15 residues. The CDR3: CASSPLGVSYNEQFF. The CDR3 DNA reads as TGTGCCAGCTCACCACTGGGGGTTTCCTACAATGAGCAGTTCTTC. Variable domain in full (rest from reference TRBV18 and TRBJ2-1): NAGVMQNPRHLVRRRGQEARLRCSPMKGHSHVYWYRQLPEEGLKFMVYLQKENIIDESGMPKERFSAEFPKEGPSILRIQQVVRGDSAAYFCASSPLGVSYNEQFFGPGTRLTVL.

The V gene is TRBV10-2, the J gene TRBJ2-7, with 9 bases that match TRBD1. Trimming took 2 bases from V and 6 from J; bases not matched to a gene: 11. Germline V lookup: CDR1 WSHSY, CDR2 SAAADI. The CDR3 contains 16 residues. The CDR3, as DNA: TGCGCCAGCAGTGAGCCACACAGGACAGGGGTACCCGAGCAGTACTTC. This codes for CASSEPHRTGVPEQYF.

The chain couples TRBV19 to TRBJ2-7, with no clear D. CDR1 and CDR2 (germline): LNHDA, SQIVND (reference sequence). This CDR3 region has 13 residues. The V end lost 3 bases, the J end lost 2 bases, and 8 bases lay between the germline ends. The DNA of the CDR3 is TGTGCCAGTAGTATTGGGTTTCCCTACGAGCAGTACTTC. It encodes CASSIGFPYEQYF.

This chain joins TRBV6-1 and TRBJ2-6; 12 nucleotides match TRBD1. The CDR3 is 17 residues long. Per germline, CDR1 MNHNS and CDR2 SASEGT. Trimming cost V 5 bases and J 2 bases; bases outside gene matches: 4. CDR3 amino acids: CASSRGQGAAGANVLTF. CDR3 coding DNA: TGTGCCAGCAGTAGGGGACAGGGGGCCGCTGGGGCCAACGTCCTGACTTTC.

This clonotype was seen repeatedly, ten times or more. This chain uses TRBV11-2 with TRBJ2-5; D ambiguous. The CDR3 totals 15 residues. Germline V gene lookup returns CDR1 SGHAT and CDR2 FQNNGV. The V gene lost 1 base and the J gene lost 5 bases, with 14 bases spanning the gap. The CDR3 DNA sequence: TGTGCCAGCAGCTTAGCCCAGGACGTTTATGAGACCCAGTACTTC. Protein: CASSLAQDVYETQYF.

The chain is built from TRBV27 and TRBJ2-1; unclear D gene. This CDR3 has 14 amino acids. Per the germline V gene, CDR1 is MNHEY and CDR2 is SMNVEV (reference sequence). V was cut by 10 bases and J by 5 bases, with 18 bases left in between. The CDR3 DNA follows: TGTGCCACTTCCTACAGTGGCCTCAACAATGAGCAGTTCTTC. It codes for CATSYSGLNNEQFF.

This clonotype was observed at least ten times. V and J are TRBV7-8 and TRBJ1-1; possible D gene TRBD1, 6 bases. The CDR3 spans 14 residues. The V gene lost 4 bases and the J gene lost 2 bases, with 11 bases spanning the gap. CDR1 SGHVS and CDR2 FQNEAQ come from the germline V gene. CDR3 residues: CASSSTGSNTEAFF. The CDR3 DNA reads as TGTGCCAGCAGCTCGACAGGAAGTAACACTGAAGCTTTCTTT.

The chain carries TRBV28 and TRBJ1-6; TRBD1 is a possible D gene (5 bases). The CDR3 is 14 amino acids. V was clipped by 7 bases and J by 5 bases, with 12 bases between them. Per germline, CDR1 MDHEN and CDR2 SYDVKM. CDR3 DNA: TGTGCCAGCATCCGGGACCGACATAATTCACCCCTCCACTTT. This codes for CASIRDRHNSPLHF.

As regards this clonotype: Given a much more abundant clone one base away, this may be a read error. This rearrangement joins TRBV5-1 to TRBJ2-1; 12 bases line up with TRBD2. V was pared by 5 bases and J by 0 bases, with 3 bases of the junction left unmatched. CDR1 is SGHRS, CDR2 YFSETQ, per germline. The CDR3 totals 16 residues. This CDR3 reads CASRLAGGVSYNEQFF. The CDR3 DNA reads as TGCGCCAGCAGGCTAGCGGGAGGGGTCTCCTACAATGAGCAGTTCTTC. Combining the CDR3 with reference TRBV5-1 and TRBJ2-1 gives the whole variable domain KAGVTQTPRYLIKTRGQQVTLSCSPISGHRSVSWYQQTPGQGLQFLFEYFSETQRNKGNFPGRFSGRQFSNSRSEMNVSTLELGDSALYLCASRLAGGVSYNEQFFGPGTRLTVL.

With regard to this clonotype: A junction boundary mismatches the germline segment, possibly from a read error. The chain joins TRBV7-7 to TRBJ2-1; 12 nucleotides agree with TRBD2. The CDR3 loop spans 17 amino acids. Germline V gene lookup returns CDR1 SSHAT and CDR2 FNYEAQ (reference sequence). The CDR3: CASSLAGTSGSPGEQFF. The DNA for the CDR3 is TGTGCTAGCAGCTTAGCCGGGACTAGCGGGTCCCCGGGGGAGCAGTTCTTC.

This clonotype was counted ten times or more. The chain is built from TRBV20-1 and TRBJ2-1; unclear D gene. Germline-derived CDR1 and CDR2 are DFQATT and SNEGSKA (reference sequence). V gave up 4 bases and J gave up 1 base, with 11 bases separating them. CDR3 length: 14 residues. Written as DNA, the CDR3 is TGCAGTGCTAACATCGTTGGGTCCTACAATGAGCAGTTCTTC. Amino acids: CSANIVGSYNEQFF.

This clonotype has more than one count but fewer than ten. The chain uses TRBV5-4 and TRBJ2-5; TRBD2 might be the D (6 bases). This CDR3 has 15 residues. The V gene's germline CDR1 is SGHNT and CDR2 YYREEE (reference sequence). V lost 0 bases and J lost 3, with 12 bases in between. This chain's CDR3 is CASSLAGVGEETQYF. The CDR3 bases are TGTGCCAGCAGCTTGGCGGGAGTGGGGGAAGAGACCCAGTACTTC.

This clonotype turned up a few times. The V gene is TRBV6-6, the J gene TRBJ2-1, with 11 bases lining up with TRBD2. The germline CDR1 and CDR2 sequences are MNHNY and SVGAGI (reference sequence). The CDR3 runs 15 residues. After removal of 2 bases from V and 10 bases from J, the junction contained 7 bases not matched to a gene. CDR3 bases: TGTGCCAGCAGTTACGAACTAGCGGGAGATGTAGAGCAGTTCTTC. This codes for CASSYELAGDVEQFF.

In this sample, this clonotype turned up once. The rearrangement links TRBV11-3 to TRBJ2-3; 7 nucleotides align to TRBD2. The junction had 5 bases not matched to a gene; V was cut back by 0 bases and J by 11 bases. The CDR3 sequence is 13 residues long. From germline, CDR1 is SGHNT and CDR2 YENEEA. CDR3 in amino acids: CASSLESGNQQYF. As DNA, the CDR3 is TGTGCCAGCAGCTTAGAGAGCGGGAACCAGCAGTATTTT. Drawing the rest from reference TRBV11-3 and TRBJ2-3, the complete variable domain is EAGVVQSPRYKIIEKKQPVAFWCNPISGHNTLYWYLQNLGQGPELLIRYENEEAVDDSQLPKDRFSAERLKGVDSTLKIQPAELGDSAVYLCASSLESGNQQYFGPGTRLTVL.

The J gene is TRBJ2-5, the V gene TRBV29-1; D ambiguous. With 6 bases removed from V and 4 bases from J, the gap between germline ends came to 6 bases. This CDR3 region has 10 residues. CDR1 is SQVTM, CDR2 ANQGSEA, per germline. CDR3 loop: CSVKIETQYF. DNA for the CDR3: TGCAGCGTCAAGATAGAGACCCAGTACTTC.

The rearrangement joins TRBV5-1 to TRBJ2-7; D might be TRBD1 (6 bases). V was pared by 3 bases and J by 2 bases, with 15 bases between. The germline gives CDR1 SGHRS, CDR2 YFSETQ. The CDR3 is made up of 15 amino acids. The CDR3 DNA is TGCGCCAGCAGCTCTACAGGGCACAAAACCTACGAGCAGTACTTC. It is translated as CASSSTGHKTYEQYF.

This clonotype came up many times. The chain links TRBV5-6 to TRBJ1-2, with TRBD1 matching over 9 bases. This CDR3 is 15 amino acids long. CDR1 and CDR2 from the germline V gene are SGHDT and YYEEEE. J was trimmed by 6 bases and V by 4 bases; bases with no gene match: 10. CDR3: CASSPFLGQGHGYTF. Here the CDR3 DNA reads TGTGCCAGCAGCCCATTCTTGGGACAGGGCCATGGCTACACCTTC.

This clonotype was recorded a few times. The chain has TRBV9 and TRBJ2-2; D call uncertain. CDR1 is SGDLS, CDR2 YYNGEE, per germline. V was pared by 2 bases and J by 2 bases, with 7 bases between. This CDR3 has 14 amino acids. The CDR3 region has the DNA TGTGCCAGCAGCGTCAGCAGAAACACCGGGGAGCTGTTTTTT. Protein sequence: CASSVSRNTGELFF. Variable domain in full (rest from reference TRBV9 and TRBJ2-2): DSGVTQTPKHLITATGQRVTLRCSPRSGDLSVYWYQQSLDQGLQFLIQYYNGEERAKGNILERFSAQQFPDLHSELNLSSLELGDSALYFCASSVSRNTGELFFGEGSRLTVL.

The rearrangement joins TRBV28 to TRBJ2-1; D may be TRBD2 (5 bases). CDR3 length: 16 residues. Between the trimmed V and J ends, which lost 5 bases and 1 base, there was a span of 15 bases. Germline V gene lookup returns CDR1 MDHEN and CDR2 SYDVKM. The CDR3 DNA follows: TGTGCCAGCAGTCACAGTATAGCGCATTCCTACAATGAGCAGTTCTTC. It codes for CASSHSIAHSYNEQFF.

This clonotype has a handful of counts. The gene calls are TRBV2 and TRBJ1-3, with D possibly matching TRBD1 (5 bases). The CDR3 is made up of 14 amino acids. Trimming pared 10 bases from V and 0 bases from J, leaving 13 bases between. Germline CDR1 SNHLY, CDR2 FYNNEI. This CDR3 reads CATKVGASGNTIYF. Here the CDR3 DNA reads TGTGCCACAAAGGTCGGGGCCTCTGGAAACACCATATATTTT.

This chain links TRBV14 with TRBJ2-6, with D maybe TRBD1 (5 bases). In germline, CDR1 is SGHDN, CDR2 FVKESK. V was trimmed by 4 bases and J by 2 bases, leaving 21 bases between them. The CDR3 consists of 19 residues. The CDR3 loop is CASSPLPAGYGAGANVLTF. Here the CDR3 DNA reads TGTGCCAGCAGCCCTCTGCCGGCAGGGTATGGGGCTGGGGCCAACGTCCTGACTTTC.

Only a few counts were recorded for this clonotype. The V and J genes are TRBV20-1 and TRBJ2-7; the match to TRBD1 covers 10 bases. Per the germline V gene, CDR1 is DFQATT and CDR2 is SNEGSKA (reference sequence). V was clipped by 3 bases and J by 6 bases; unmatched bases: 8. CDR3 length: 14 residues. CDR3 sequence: CSARARDRGFEQYF. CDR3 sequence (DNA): TGCAGTGCTAGGGCCCGGGACAGGGGATTCGAGCAGTACTTC.